This T cell receptor beta chain derives from a study of OX40 agonist ivuxolimab in advanced cancers. Overall study: Ivuxolimab was delivered to patients intravenously every 2 weeks at doses spanning 0.01 to 10 mg/kg.

The study's findings and limits: Antigen specificity remained undetermined for the expanded peripheral T cells. In the 0.1 to 3.0 mg/kg range, CD4+ and CD8+ blood T cells had expanded clonally by week 6. Patients with a partial response at 0.1-3.0 mg/kg had among the lowest clonal expansion.

Concerning this clone: Its antigen is unidentified.

Repertoires were generated with immunoSEQ multiplex PCR, while TCRdb's copy carries only in-frame clones and drops some. Counted here are about 110,000 clones, around nine tenths occurring once; the ten biggest clones make up 0.27%. Trimming at V came to 6 bases and at J to 4 bases, leaving 6 bases not matched to a gene. Germline V lookup: CDR1 SNHLY, CDR2 FYNNEI. The CDR3 sequence is 15 residues long. The source material was CD4+ or CD8+ T cells sorted from blood, sampled in a trial of the OX40 agonist ivuxolimab. This chain connects TRBV2 to TRBJ2-6; the match to TRBD1 covers 7 bases. This receptor was taken from an adult with an advanced solid tumor such as melanoma, head and neck, liver or kidney cancer. Here the CDR3 reads CASRYRGTGANVLTF. CDR3 sequence (DNA): TGTGCCAGCAGGTACAGGGGAACCGGGGCCAACGTCCTGACTTTC. The full variable domain, its missing parts supplied by reference TRBV2 and TRBJ2-6, is EPEVTQTPSHQVTQMGQEVILRCVPISNHLYFYWYRQILGQKVEFLVSFYNNEISEKSEIFDDQFSVERPDGSNFTLKIRSTKLEDSAMYFCASRYRGTGANVLTFGAGSRLTVL.